This T cell receptor beta chain was obtained from a study of blood T cell repertoires in COVID-19. In the study overall: The origin of the acute and convalescent COVID-19 samples was the United States, Italy and Spain. Sources were T cells, B-cell-depleted T cells, or PBMCs; the material itself was cDNA or gDNA.

This CDR3 has 13 amino acids. Germline lookup yields CDR1 MNHEY and CDR2 SVGAGI. V was clipped by 6 bases and J by 0 bases, with 8 bases between them. One Seattle source followed patients from active infection through their disease course. In the source study's methods: Estimation of nucleated cell counts was performed using reference gene primer amplification. TCRdb keeps only in-frame clones here, not all; method: immunoSEQ multiplex PCR. That table is the source of V, J and clone size, and D and trimming were worked out from the DNA. In the table there are hundreds of thousands of clones, about nine tenths of which are singletons.

This sequence joins TRBV6-5 and TRBJ1-1; the D is unclear. The clonotype originates from a young woman with COVID-19, enrolled during active disease. The source material was peripheral blood. The CDR3 region is CASRVSLNTEAFF. CDR3 DNA sequence: TGTGCCAGCAGAGTCAGTCTGAACACTGAAGCTTTCTTT.